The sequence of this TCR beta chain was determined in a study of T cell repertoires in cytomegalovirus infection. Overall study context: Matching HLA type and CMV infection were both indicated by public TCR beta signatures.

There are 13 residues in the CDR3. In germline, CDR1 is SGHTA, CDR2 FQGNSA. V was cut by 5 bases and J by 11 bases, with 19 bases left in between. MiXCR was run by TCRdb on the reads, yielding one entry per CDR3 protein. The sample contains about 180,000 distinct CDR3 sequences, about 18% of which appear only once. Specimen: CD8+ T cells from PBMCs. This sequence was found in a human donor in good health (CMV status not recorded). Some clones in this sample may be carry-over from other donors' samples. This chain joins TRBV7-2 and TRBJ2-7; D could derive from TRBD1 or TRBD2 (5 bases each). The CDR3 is CASSLGDRTGKYF. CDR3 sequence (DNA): TGTGCCAGCAGCCTAGGAGACAGAACCGGGAAGTACTTC.